This T cell receptor beta chain appears in the sequencing data of a study of technical replicates of blood from four donors. Profiling relied on immunoSEQ multiplex PCR, and the TCRdb table lists in-frame clones only, not all of them. The profile shows 91,000 or so clones, about 95% of them singletons. Notes on this clone: Other DNA sequences in the same sample also yield this CDR3.

The germline V and J ends were trimmed by 5 bases and 3 bases, with 20 bases remaining between them. The CDR3 consists of 16 residues. Germline V gives CDR1 LNHDA, CDR2 SQIVND (reference sequence). This rearrangement joins TRBV19 to TRBJ2-7; a possible D gene is TRBD1 (6 bases). Sequencing input: T cells isolated from PBMCs. The TCR was taken from a human donor in good health. CDR3 in DNA: TGTGCCAGTAGTCCCCACCAGGGGCGGGCAGACTACGAGCAGTACTTC. Protein product: CASSPHQGRADYEQYF. Filled out from reference TRBV19 and TRBJ2-7, the complete variable domain reads DGGITQSPKYLFRKEGQNVTLSCEQNLNHDAMYWYRQDPGQGLRLIYYSQIVNDFQKGDIAEGYSVSREKKESFPLTVTSAQKNPTAFYLCASSPHQGRADYEQYFGPGTRLTVT.